This T cell receptor beta chain stems from a study of blood T cell repertoires in COVID-19. On the study more broadly: PBMCs, B-cell-depleted T cells, or T cells were the source of the cDNA or gDNA that made up the material.

The repertoire was sequenced with immunoSEQ multiplex PCR; TCRdb's copy has only in-frame clones and lacks some. The sample includes 150,000 to 200,000 clones, about 85% of them seen just once. The CDR3 has 14 amino acids. The V gene's germline CDR1 is SGHKS and CDR2 YYEKEE (reference sequence). Trimming took 0 bases from V and 7 from J, leaving 8 bases between them. Enrolment of Seattle patients took place during active infection, and they were followed longitudinally. The sequence was collected from a woman between 45 and 60 years old with COVID-19, enrolled during active disease. The sample taken for sequencing was peripheral blood. The chain joins TRBV5-5 to TRBJ1-6; no clear D. The CDR3 sequence: CASSLERENSPLHF. In nucleotides, the CDR3 is TGTGCCAGCAGCTTGGAAAGAGAAAATTCACCCCTCCACTTT.